One sample yielded the 32 T cell receptor beta chains listed below, sequenced in a study of blood T cell repertoires in COVID-19. Sequencing used immunoSEQ multiplex PCR; TCRdb keeps in-frame clones, though not all of them. Seen here are some 390,000 clones, 85% to 90% observed once, and the top ten hold 1% to 1.3%. Sequencing was done on a sample of PBMCs or T cells enriched from blood (not recorded which). These receptors were taken from a man aged 25 to 40 who had recovered from COVID-19.

V is TRBV24-1 and J is TRBJ2-2; D possibly corresponds to TRBD2 (5 bases). The CDR3 length is 16 residues. The ends were cut back, 2 bases at V and 3 bases at J, with 12 bases in the middle. Germline loops: CDR1 KGHDR, CDR2 SFDVKD. The DNA of the CDR3 is TGTGCCACCAGTGATTCGGGGTCGGAGGACACCGGGGAGCTGTTTTTT. It is translated as CATSDSGSEDTGELFF.

The CDR3 DNA reads TGTGCCAGCAGCCTTAGCGGGGAAGAGACCCAGTACTTC. As protein: CASSLSGEETQYF. This rearrangement joins TRBV11-2 to TRBJ2-5; TRBD2 aligns across 8 bases. CDR1 and CDR2 from the germline V gene are SGHAT and FQNNGV. The CDR3 is made up of 13 amino acids. The V segment lost 5 bases and the J segment 3 bases; nucleotides outside the gene matches: 2.

This chain uses TRBV30 with TRBJ2-7; D is unresolved. V was shortened by 0 bases and J by 3 bases, with 9 bases between the two germline ends. CDR3 length: 13 amino acids. Germline V lookup: CDR1 GTSNPN, CDR2 SVGIG (reference sequence). For the CDR3, the DNA is TGTGCCTGGAGTGTTAACAATTTCTACGAGCAGTACTTC. Translated: CAWSVNNFYEQYF.

The V gene is TRBV6-5, the J gene TRBJ1-3, with TRBD1 as a possible D gene (6 bases). V shed 8 bases and J shed 1 base, with 9 bases lying between them. This CDR3 is 13 amino acids long. CDR1 and CDR2 from the germline V gene are MNHEY and SVGAGI. The CDR3, as DNA: TGTGCCAGCCGGGGGGCTTCTGGAAACACCATATATTTT. Its translation is CASRGASGNTIYF.

The V and J genes are TRBV29-1 and TRBJ2-2; D might be TRBD1 (6 bases). Germline CDR1 and CDR2: SQVTM and ANQGSEA. CDR3 length: 13 residues. V lost 6 bases and J lost 5, with 13 bases in between. CDR3 DNA sequence: TGCAGCGTCGGGACATACGGTACCGGGGAGCTGTTTTTT. Its translation: CSVGTYGTGELFF.

The chain has TRBV10-3 and TRBJ1-2; 9 bases align to TRBD1. After removal of 7 bases from V and 5 bases from J, the junction contained 5 bases not matched to a gene. Per the germline V gene, CDR1 is ENHRY and CDR2 is SYGVKD. The CDR3 is 13 amino acids. The CDR3 DNA follows: TGTGCCATCACCGGGACAGGGCTTTATGGCTACACCTTC. Amino acids: CAITGTGLYGYTF.

The rearrangement joins TRBV6-5 to TRBJ1-4; weak D call: TRBD1 (6 bases). The CDR3 runs 13 residues. Trimming left V 2 bases short and J 5 bases short, with 6 bases between. Germline V lookup: CDR1 MNHEY, CDR2 SVGAGI. DNA for the CDR3: TGTGCCAGCAGTTACACAGGGAATGAAAAACTGTTTTTT. This gives the protein CASSYTGNEKLFF.

CDR3 residues: CSVMTVAYEQYF. In DNA, the CDR3 is TGCAGCGTCATGACAGTCGCCTACGAGCAGTACTTC. The chain couples TRBV29-1 to TRBJ2-7, with a possible D match to TRBD1 (5 bases). The CDR3 contains 12 residues. Trimming took off 6 bases at V and 2 bases at J, with 11 bases between the two ends. Germline CDR1 reads SQVTM; CDR2 reads ANQGSEA.

The chain joins TRBV19 to TRBJ1-1; tentative D call: TRBD1 (5 bases). The CDR3 length is 13 residues. CDR1 and CDR2 (germline): LNHDA, SQIVND (reference sequence). The germline V and J ends were trimmed by 5 bases and 6 bases, with 13 bases remaining between them. The CDR3 region has the DNA TGTGCCAGTAGTGGAGCAGGGTGGGCTGAAGCTTTCTTT. Protein product: CASSGAGWAEAFF.

The chain couples TRBV1 to TRBJ2-4; no DNA check was done on the table's D call, TRBD2. TRBV1 is tagged as a pseudogene. CDR3 length: 16 residues. CDR3 bases: TGCACCAGCAGCCAAGATTTCGTATTAGCCAAAAACATTCAGTACTTC. As protein: CTSSQDFVLAKNIQYF.

As for this clone: Different DNA sequences within this sample yield the same CDR3. This chain connects TRBV18 to TRBJ1-5, with 10 bases fitting TRBD1. CDR1 is KGHSH, CDR2 LQKENI, per germline. The CDR3 has 14 amino acids. The ends lost 4 bases at V and 4 bases at J; junction bases unmatched: 1. CDR3 sequence (DNA): TGTGCCAGCTCACGGACAGGGGGGAATCAGCCCCAGCATTTT. It codes for CASSRTGGNQPQHF.

The chain couples TRBV7-9 to TRBJ1-2, with 8 bases that match TRBD1. CDR1 and CDR2 (germline): SEHNR, FQNEAQ (reference sequence). The CDR3 covers 14 residues. J was trimmed by 7 bases and V by 5 bases; bases with no gene match: 9. CDR3 sequence: CASSEAGGEIGYTF. Here the CDR3 DNA reads TGTGCCAGCAGCGAAGCAGGGGGCGAAATTGGCTACACCTTC.

V and J are TRBV10-3 and TRBJ1-1; maybe TRBD1 (6 bases). This CDR3 is built from 16 residues. Trimming removed 6 bases at V and 0 bases at J, with 17 bases between. Germline CDR1 reads ENHRY; CDR2 reads SYGVKD. The CDR3, as DNA: TGTGCCATCAGGGACAGAGTTGGGAACATGAACACTGAAGCTTTCTTT. As protein: CAIRDRVGNMNTEAFF.

The V and J genes are TRBV5-1 and TRBJ2-5; TRBD2 matches at 8 bases. Unmatched junction bases numbered 9, after V lost 0 bases and J lost 5 bases. Germline CDR1 reads SGHRS; CDR2 reads YFSETQ. This CDR3 contains 16 residues. In DNA form, the CDR3 reads TGCGCCAGCAGCTTGGGGCGCGGGAGGCTGGTCGAGACCCAGTACTTC. It encodes CASSLGRGRLVETQYF.

The V gene is TRBV2, the J gene TRBJ2-1, with D tentatively TRBD2 (5 bases). The CDR3 has 14 amino acids. Germline V gene sequence: CDR1 SNHLY, CDR2 FYNNEI. Trimming pared 8 bases from V and 7 bases from J, leaving 18 bases between. CDR3 loop: CASQRVSPVNEQFF. DNA for the CDR3: TGTGCCAGCCAGAGGGTTAGCCCCGTAAATGAGCAGTTCTTC.

The CDR3 here is CASSFRGLAGPPTYEQYF. CDR3 bases: TGTGCCAGCAGTTTCCGAGGGCTAGCGGGGCCCCCAACCTACGAGCAGTACTTC. The chain links TRBV7-9 to TRBJ2-7, with 9 nucleotides matching TRBD2. The CDR3 contains 18 residues. Unmatched junction bases numbered 17, after V lost 6 bases and J lost 2 bases. In germline, CDR1 is SEHNR, CDR2 FQNEAQ (reference sequence).

The rearrangement joins TRBV12-3 or TRBV12-4 to TRBJ2-7; TRBD1 matches at 9 bases. Germline trimming cut 6 bases from V and 5 bases from J; bases unmatched to any gene: 2. The CDR3 contains 12 residues. This CDR3 reads CASSWTGDEQYF. CDR3 coding DNA: TGTGCCAGCAGCTGGACAGGGGACGAGCAGTACTTC.

The chain couples TRBV9 to TRBJ2-7, with 8 nucleotides matching TRBD2. Germline loops: CDR1 SGDLS, CDR2 YYNGEE. Trimming at V came to 4 bases and at J to 10 bases, leaving 10 bases not matched to a gene. CDR3 length equals 13 residues. The DNA for the CDR3 is TGTGCCAGCAGCAGAGGGGGACTAGGGGTCCAGTACTTC. This gives the protein CASSRGGLGVQYF.

The rearrangement joins TRBV4-2 to TRBJ2-7, with 7 bases aligning to TRBD2. The CDR3 sequence is 14 residues long. The ends lost 0 bases at V and 3 bases at J; junction bases unmatched: 2. Germline V CDR1 and CDR2: LGHNA, YNFKEQ. The CDR3, as DNA: TGTGCCAGCAGCCAAGAAAAGCGGGACTACGAGCAGTACTTC. Translated, it gives CASSQEKRDYEQYF.

The gene calls are TRBV28 and TRBJ1-1, with no clear D. The CDR3 is made up of 15 amino acids. V lost 1 base to trimming and J lost 3 bases, with 12 bases between them. Germline loops: CDR1 MDHEN, CDR2 SYDVKM. The CDR3 DNA reads TGTGCCAGCAGTTTATCGGACTCTGGAGACACTGAAGCTTTCTTT. Translated: CASSLSDSGDTEAFF.

The rearrangement joins TRBV30 to TRBJ1-3, with TRBD1 matching 8 bases. CDR3 length: 16 residues. The trim removed 0 bases at V and 4 bases at J, leaving 8 bases unmatched. Germline CDR1 and CDR2: GTSNPN and SVGIG (reference sequence). The CDR3 bases are TGTGCCTGGAGTGTAGGTCAGGGGGCGGTAGGAAACACCATATATTTT. Translated, it gives CAWSVGQGAVGNTIYF.

The gene calls are TRBV28 and TRBJ2-1, with 8 bases lining up with TRBD2. CDR1 and CDR2 (germline): MDHEN, SYDVKM. Unmatched junction bases numbered 9, after V lost 6 bases and J lost 2 bases. The CDR3 is made up of 16 amino acids. CDR3 in amino acids: CASRPHSGNTYNEQFF. The CDR3 nucleotides read TGTGCCAGCAGACCTCATAGCGGGAATACCTACAATGAGCAGTTCTTC.

The chain uses TRBV18 and TRBJ2-7, with 7 bases fitting TRBD2. Germline V CDR1 and CDR2: KGHSH, LQKENI. The V gene end was trimmed by 1 base and the J gene end by 0 bases; junction bases not matched to a gene: 6. The CDR3 loop spans 16 amino acids. The CDR3 DNA is TGTGCCAGCTCACCACGGGGGGGGTCATACTCCTACGAGCAGTACTTC. Translating gives CASSPRGGSYSYEQYF. Using reference TRBV18 and TRBJ2-7 for the parts outside the CDR3, the full variable domain is NAGVMQNPRHLVRRRGQEARLRCSPMKGHSHVYWYRQLPEEGLKFMVYLQKENIIDESGMPKERFSAEFPKEGPSILRIQQVVRGDSAAYFCASSPRGGSYSYEQYFGPGTRLTVT.

The J gene is TRBJ2-2, the V gene TRBV6-5; TRBD1 agrees at 9 bases. Trimming at V came to 5 bases and at J to 3 bases, leaving 4 bases not matched to a gene. This CDR3 is 15 amino acids long. Germline V gives CDR1 MNHEY, CDR2 SVGAGI. CDR3 sequence: CASSIRTGDTGELFF. CDR3 in DNA: TGTGCCAGCAGTATCCGGACAGGGGACACCGGGGAGCTGTTTTTT.

As concerns this clone: Other DNA sequences in this specimen translate into the identical CDR3. This chain links TRBV27 with TRBJ1-5; D gene unclear. CDR1 and CDR2 (germline): MNHEY, SMNVEV (reference sequence). This CDR3 is built from 15 residues. Trimming shortened V by 4 bases and J by 2 bases, and 12 bases separated the two germline ends. CDR3 loop: CASSSSTEGNQPQHF. CDR3 DNA: TGTGCCAGCAGTTCCTCAACCGAGGGCAATCAGCCCCAGCATTTT.

The chain couples TRBV30 to TRBJ2-7; the match to TRBD2 covers 10 bases. Per germline, CDR1 GTSNPN and CDR2 SVGIG (reference sequence). The CDR3 is 16 residues long. V trimming: 3 bases; J trimming: 5 bases; junction bases outside the gene matches: 13. CDR3 nucleotides: TGTGCCTGGAGGGGGAGCGGGAGGGCCCGGGGACACGAGCAGTACTTC. The encoded protein is CAWRGSGRARGHEQYF.

The J gene is TRBJ2-7, the V gene TRBV11-1; the D gene is possibly TRBD2 (6 bases). The CDR3 extends over 15 amino acids. Germline assignment: CDR1 SGHAT and CDR2 FQDESV (reference sequence). Trimming took off 3 bases at V and 4 bases at J, with 16 bases between the two ends. The CDR3 sequence is CASSFGTAGGYEQYF. CDR3 nucleotides: TGTGCCAGCAGCTTCGGGACTGCGGGCGGTTACGAGCAGTACTTC. Combining the CDR3 with reference TRBV11-1 and TRBJ2-7 gives the whole variable domain EAEVAQSPRYKITEKSQAVAFWCDPISGHATLYWYRQILGQGPELLVQFQDESVVDDSQLPKDRFSAERLKGVDSTLKIQPAELGDSAMYLCASSFGTAGGYEQYFGPGTRLTVT.

This clone has a handful of counts. CDR3 sequence (DNA): TGTGCCAGCAGCGTAGAGGAGACAGGACCAAGGGGAGAGACCCAGTACTTC. This encodes CASSVEETGPRGETQYF. This sequence joins TRBV9 and TRBJ2-5; TRBD1 might be the D (6 bases). The CDR3 covers 17 residues. Germline CDR1 reads SGDLS; CDR2 reads YYNGEE. The V end was cut by 0 bases, the J end by 4 bases, with 19 bases between.

V gene TRBV5-6 combines with J gene TRBJ1-5; tentative D call: TRBD1 (5 bases). The CDR3 is made up of 15 amino acids. V lost 6 bases and J lost 1, with 14 bases in between. CDR1 and CDR2 (germline): SGHDT, YYEEEE. DNA for the CDR3: TGTGCCAGCACCACGTGGAGGGACAGCAATCAGCCCCAGCATTTT. As protein: CASTTWRDSNQPQHF.

The chain is built from TRBV11-2 and TRBJ1-4; 8 bases match TRBD1. V dropped 5 bases and J dropped 7; count of bases not matched to a gene: 18. Germline V gene data show CDR1 as SGHAT and CDR2 as FQNNGV. This CDR3 region has 18 residues. CDR3 bases: TGTGCCAGCAGCCGCCCAGGGGGGCAGGGGGCGCGTGGTGAAAAACTGTTTTTT. It translates to CASSRPGGQGARGEKLFF.

This clone appeared once. This sequence joins TRBV12-3 or TRBV12-4 and TRBJ1-2; tentative D call: TRBD1 (5 bases). This CDR3 has 12 amino acids. Between the trimmed V and J ends, which lost 6 bases and 8 bases, there was a span of 13 bases. The CDR3 coding sequence is TGTGCCAGCAGGCAGGGTGCGGTCGGCTACACCTTC. Translating gives CASRQGAVGYTF.

The chain uses TRBV19 and TRBJ1-1; 12 bases are a match to TRBD1. The germline V gene encodes CDR1 LNHDA and CDR2 SQIVND (reference sequence). V shed 4 bases and J 6 bases; nucleotides not matched to a gene: 6. This CDR3 comprises 15 residues. The CDR3 sequence: CASSRDRGPRAEAFF. In nucleotides, the CDR3 is TGTGCCAGTAGTAGGGACAGGGGGCCGAGGGCTGAAGCTTTCTTT.